Each of the 21 T cell receptor beta chains below was sequenced from the same sample in a study of shared clonotypes between healthy human individuals. Data came from immunoSEQ multiplex PCR; TCRdb stores just in-frame clones and leaves some out. Counted here are some 790,000 clones, around 70% occurring once; the ten biggest clones make up under 2%. The specimen sequenced was memory CD4+ T cells sorted from blood. Stated subset: CD45RA-negative fraction. Receptor source: a woman between 25 and 40 years old in good health.

This clone appeared a few times. This chain joins TRBV7-2 and TRBJ2-1; 7 bases map to TRBD2. CDR3 length equals 15 residues. The ends lost 7 bases at V and 7 bases at J; junction bases unmatched: 13. Germline V gene sequence: CDR1 SGHTA, CDR2 FQGNSA. CDR3 DNA: TGTGCCAGCATCCACGGACTAGGATCGTTAAATGAGCAGTTCTTC. It translates to CASIHGLGSLNEQFF. The entire variable domain, with the rest obtained from reference TRBV7-2 and TRBJ2-1, is as follows: GAGVSQSPSNKVTEKGKDVELRCDPISGHTALYWYRQSLGQGLEFLIYFQGNSAPDKSGLPSDRFSAERTGGSVSTLTIQRTQQEDSAVYLCASIHGLGSLNEQFFGPGTRLTVL.

This clone was picked up a small number of times. The gene calls are TRBV1 and TRBJ2-3; the DNA was not compared with TRBD2, the D call given in the table. TRBV1 represents a pseudogene. This CDR3 region has 18 residues. CDR3 region: CTSSQSPEREGMTDTQYF. The CDR3 coding sequence is TGCACCAGCAGCCAAAGCCCCGAGCGGGAGGGTATGACAGATACGCAGTATTTT.

The CDR3 coding sequence is TGTGCCAGCAGCTTAGGGACTCTAGGCACCGGGGAGCTGTTTTTT. Protein product: CASSLGTLGTGELFF. This sequence joins TRBV11-3 and TRBJ2-2; tentative D call: TRBD2 (5 bases). CDR1 is SGHNT and CDR2 is YENEEA in the germline V gene. This CDR3 spans 15 amino acids. V was clipped by 1 base and J by 4 bases, with 10 bases between them.

The rearrangement uses TRBV29-1 and TRBJ1-1; TRBD1 is a possible D gene (5 bases). Trimming removed 7 bases from V and 7 bases from J, with 13 bases in between. In germline, CDR1 is SQVTM, CDR2 ANQGSEA. The CDR3 sequence is 11 residues long. The CDR3 DNA reads TGCAGCGCTCGGGGGTCGGGTGAAGCTTTCTTT. Its protein is CSARGSGEAFF.

The chain has TRBV18 and TRBJ2-5, with TRBD2 matching over 9 bases. CDR1 KGHSH and CDR2 LQKENI come from the germline V gene. CDR3 length: 17 residues. After removal of 1 base from V and 2 bases from J, the junction contained 8 bases not matched to a gene. CDR3 protein: CASSPLNSGSGQETQYF. The CDR3 nucleotides are TGTGCCAGCTCACCACTAAATAGCGGGAGCGGTCAAGAGACCCAGTACTTC.

This chain joins TRBV28 and TRBJ2-6; D ambiguous. Trimming cost V 7 bases and J 4 bases, with 14 bases left between them. The CDR3 is 15 residues long. Germline V gene data show CDR1 as MDHEN and CDR2 as SYDVKM. CDR3 DNA: TGTGCCAGCACCTTATCTGGTACAGGGGCCAACGTCCTGACTTTC. Protein product: CASTLSGTGANVLTF.

The V gene is TRBV18, the J gene TRBJ2-7, with D tentatively TRBD2 (5 bases). CDR3 size: 14 residues. Germline lookup yields CDR1 KGHSH and CDR2 LQKENI. V gave up 4 bases and J gave up 4 bases, with 14 bases separating them. CDR3 coding DNA: TGTGCCAGCTCACAAGAGGGTTTAGGTTACGAGCAGTACTTC. This gives the protein CASSQEGLGYEQYF.

For the CDR3, the DNA is TGTGCCAGCATTCCCATCGACAGTAGCAATCAGCCCCAGCATTTT. Translating gives CASIPIDSSNQPQHF. This chain uses TRBV6-1 with TRBJ1-5; weak D call: TRBD1 (5 bases). V shed 7 bases and J shed 0 bases, with 13 bases lying between them. The V gene's germline CDR1 is MNHNS and CDR2 SASEGT. The CDR3 is 15 amino acids.

The rearrangement uses TRBV27 and TRBJ1-1; TRBD1 is a possible D gene (6 bases). Trimming left V 6 bases short and J 5 bases short, with 16 bases between. The CDR3 extends over 14 amino acids. Germline CDR1 is MNHEY and CDR2 is SMNVEV (reference sequence). The CDR3 DNA is TGTGCCAGCAGAAGCCCACAGGGAGGAACTGAAGCTTTCTTT. Amino acids: CASRSPQGGTEAFF.

The chain is built from TRBV14 and TRBJ2-5; D not resolved. The better agreement between TRBJ2-7 and the DNA end casts doubt on the J call. CDR1 SGHDN and CDR2 FVKESK come from the germline V gene. This CDR3 contains 13 residues. The CDR3 protein is CASSQRQVGEQYF. CDR3 DNA sequence: TGTGCCAGCAGCCAACGGCAAGTCGGCGAGCAGTACTTC.

The rearrangement uses TRBV29-1 and TRBJ1-2; D gene uncertain. The germline CDR1 and CDR2 sequences are SQVTM and ANQGSEA. The CDR3 is made up of 13 amino acids. V lost 3 bases and J 7 bases, leaving 15 bases between the germline ends. The CDR3 DNA follows: TGCAGCGTTGAGGTGGTGGGATGGAGTGGCTACACCTTC. Protein product: CSVEVVGWSGYTF. The full variable domain, completed using reference TRBV29-1 and TRBJ1-2, is SAVISQKPSRDICQRGTSLTIQCQVDSQVTMMFWYRQQPGQSLTLIATANQGSEATYESGFVIDKFPISRPNLTFSTLTVSNMSPEDSSIYLCSVEVVGWSGYTFGSGTRLTVV.

The chain recombines TRBV5-1 with TRBJ2-4; 10 bases agree with TRBD2. Germline trimming cut 1 base from V and 3 bases from J; bases unmatched to any gene: 1. The V gene's germline CDR1 is SGHRS and CDR2 YFSETQ. The CDR3 loop spans 15 amino acids. DNA of the CDR3: TGCGCCAGCAGCTTGTCTAGCGGGAGCAAAAACATTCAGTACTTC. Encoded protein: CASSLSSGSKNIQYF.

CDR3 sequence (DNA): TGTGCCTGGAGTACAGGGCTCTCTGGAAACACCATATATTTT. Protein: CAWSTGLSGNTIYF. This sequence joins TRBV30 and TRBJ1-3; TRBD1 might be the D (6 bases). V was clipped by 2 bases and J by 0 bases, with 8 bases between them. Germline CDR1 reads GTSNPN; CDR2 reads SVGIG (reference sequence). CDR3 length: 14 residues.

In regard to this clone: Within the sample, other DNA sequences also encode this same CDR3. The chain has TRBV5-8 and TRBJ2-6; D is undetermined. Trimming removed 1 base at V and 0 bases at J, with 8 bases between. CDR1 and CDR2 (germline): SGHTS, YDEGEE. This CDR3 region has 16 residues. The CDR3 sequence is CASSLSTISGANVLTF. Here the CDR3 DNA reads TGTGCCAGCAGCTTGAGCACAATCTCTGGGGCCAACGTCCTGACTTTC.

This clone was detected a few times. This chain joins TRBV9 and TRBJ2-3; no reliable D call. Between the trimmed V and J ends, which lost 0 bases and 0 bases, there was a span of 5 bases. This CDR3 comprises 14 residues. CDR1 SGDLS and CDR2 YYNGEE come from the germline V gene. CDR3 coding DNA: TGTGCCAGCAGCGTAGCGGGCAGCACAGATACGCAGTATTTT. The encoded protein is CASSVAGSTDTQYF.

This clone was counted between two and nine times. The chain carries TRBV18 and TRBJ2-7, with D uncertain. Looked up from germline, CDR1 is KGHSH and CDR2 is LQKENI. There are 11 residues in the CDR3. Trimming took off 4 bases at V and 10 bases at J, with 11 bases between the two ends. CDR3 amino acids: CASSQDDVQYF. The CDR3 DNA sequence: TGTGCCAGCTCACAAGACGACGTCCAGTACTTC.

This sequence joins TRBV15 and TRBJ2-3, with 9 bases matching TRBD2. With 1 base clipped from V and 2 bases from J, the junction kept 13 bases outside the gene matches. The CDR3 contains 19 residues. The germline V gene encodes CDR1 LNHNV and CDR2 YYDKDF (reference sequence). CDR3 DNA: TGTGCCACCAGCAGAGCCACAAGGGGGCTAGCGGGGCCCACAGATACGCAGTATTTT. Its protein is CATSRATRGLAGPTDTQYF.

This clone occurred a few times. This chain joins TRBV7-8 and TRBJ2-2, with 8 bases lining up with TRBD1. Germline CDR1 and CDR2: SGHVS and FQNEAQ. Losses at the gene ends were 5 bases for V and 5 bases for J; bases not matched to a gene: 10. The CDR3 sequence is 16 residues long. CDR3: CASSGGQGRRTGELFF. DNA for the CDR3: TGTGCCAGCAGCGGAGGACAGGGACGACGGACCGGGGAGCTGTTTTTT.

The table lists this clone with a few counts. The chain's CDR3 is CASRTNERSPEAFF. For the CDR3, the DNA is TGTGCCAGCAGAACCAACGAAAGAAGCCCTGAAGCTTTCTTT. The chain is built from TRBV6-5 and TRBJ1-1; D is unresolved. There are 14 residues in the CDR3. Trimming shortened V by 6 bases and J by 6 bases, and 17 bases separated the two germline ends. Germline V gene data show CDR1 as MNHEY and CDR2 as SVGAGI.

This sequence joins TRBV6-5 and TRBJ1-3, with D unclear. The CDR3 is 14 amino acids. CDR1 is MNHEY, CDR2 SVGAGI, per germline. V was trimmed by 5 bases and J by 2 bases, leaving 10 bases between them. DNA for the CDR3: TGTGCCAGCAGTAAGACGCGAACTGGAAACACCATATATTTT. It translates to CASSKTRTGNTIYF.

The chain is built from TRBV9 and TRBJ1-2; TRBD1 matches 7 bases. The V segment lost 0 bases and the J segment 4 bases; nucleotides outside the gene matches: 9. The length of the CDR3 is 16 residues. Germline V gene sequence: CDR1 SGDLS, CDR2 YYNGEE. The CDR3 DNA sequence: TGTGCCAGCAGCGTAGAATTAAGGGACAGCCCCTATGGCTACACCTTC. Its translation is CASSVELRDSPYGYTF.